These T cell receptor beta chains were read from a single sample in a study of early T cells in non-severe SARS-CoV-2 infection. TCRdb ran MiXCR on the 5' RACE reads and lists one entry per CDR3 protein. The data hold fewer than 55,000 distinct CDR3 sequences, with 4% observed a single time. Sequencing input: whole blood. The receptors stem from an adult who was a healthcare worker with PCR-confirmed SARS-CoV-2 infection or an uninfected control (not recorded which). Both conserved end residues are part of each CDR3. Size values are once, few and many counts, or a class for expanded clones, and some rows have none.

j_call v_call clone_size cdr3_aa
TRBJ2-3 TRBV11-3 . CASSLGLANTDTQYF
TRBJ2-3 TRBV9 many CASATTSTDTQYF
TRBJ2-3 TRBV24-1 . CATSLSGATDTQYF
TRBJ2-7 TRBV20-1 . CSARGGVAYEQYF
TRBJ2-2 TRBV4-2 many CASSPGVAGVTGELFF
TRBJ2-2 TRBV5-1 many CASSDELVYTGELFF
TRBJ1-5 TRBV2 many CASSGGGGNQPQHF
TRBJ2-2 TRBV7-9 once CASSSEGNQPGELFF
TRBJ1-1 TRBV5-1 many CASSREMNTEAFF
TRBJ2-5 TRBV20-1 many CSARDWGGGGETQYF
TRBJ2-7 TRBV20-1 few CSARDLSPSGRPDEQYF
TRBJ1-5 TRBV3-1 . CASSLTDQPQHF
TRBJ2-1 TRBV4-2 many CASSQVGPPGTKLYNEQFF
TRBJ1-1 TRBV20-1 . CSASPQQGGMNTEAFF
TRBJ2-7 TRBV7-9 many CASSQTGYEQYF
TRBJ2-3 TRBV5-4 many CASSRLGRGVGDTQYF
TRBJ2-1 TRBV5-6 . CASSRIEFTDNEQFF
TRBJ2-2 TRBV20-1 many CSARDDSVSIGELFF
TRBJ1-2 TRBV7-3 many CASSLGSGHGYTF
TRBJ1-1 TRBV5-1 . CASSLGNEYNTEAFF
TRBJ2-1 TRBV15 many CATSSGTSGGYEQFF
TRBJ2-7 TRBV4-2 . CASSQTGGSYEQYF